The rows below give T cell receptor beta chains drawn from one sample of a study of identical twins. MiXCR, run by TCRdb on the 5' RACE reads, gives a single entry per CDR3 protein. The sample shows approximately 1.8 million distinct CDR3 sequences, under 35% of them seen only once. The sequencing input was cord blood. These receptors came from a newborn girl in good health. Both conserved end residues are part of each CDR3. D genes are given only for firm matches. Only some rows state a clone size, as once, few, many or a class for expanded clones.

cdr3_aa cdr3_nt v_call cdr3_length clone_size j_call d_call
CASSQVPYEQYF TGTGCCAGCAGCCAAGTCCCCTACGAGCAGTACTTC TRBV3-1 12 many TRBJ2-7 -
CASRASGAEAFF TGTGCCAGCAGGGCATCAGGAGCTGAAGCTTTCTTT TRBV3-1 12 - TRBJ1-1 -
CASSPSGGGEQFF TGTGCCAGCAGTCCCTCCGGTGGGGGGGAGCAGTTCTTC TRBV28 13 few TRBJ2-1 -
CASSLSYNYNEQFF TGTGCCAGCAGTTTATCCTACAACTACAATGAGCAGTTCTTC TRBV27 14 few TRBJ2-1 -
CASSLLKLYGCTF TGTGCCAGCAGCTTACTGAAGCTCTATGGCTGCACCTTC TRBV7-9 13 - TRBJ1-2 -
CASSDSGTYNEQFF TGTGCCAGCAGTGATAGCGGGACCTACAATGAGCAGTTCTTC TRBV2 14 few TRBJ2-1 TRBD2
CASSIGRTRSYGYTF TGTGCCAGTAGTATCGGGAGGACGAGGAGCTATGGCTACACCTTC TRBV19 15 few TRBJ1-2 -
CSAREGRGGSNQPQHF TGCAGTGCTAGAGAGGGACGGGGTGGAAGCAATCAGCCCCAGCATTTT TRBV20-1 16 few TRBJ1-5 -
CAIGRGSNEQFF TGTGCCATTGGACGGGGTAGCAATGAGCAGTTCTTC TRBV6-5 12 - TRBJ2-1 -
CASSQGRILAGPYNEQFF TGCGCCAGCAGCCAAGGGCGAATTTTAGCGGGGCCTTACAATGAGCAGTTCTTC TRBV4-1 18 - TRBJ2-1 TRBD2